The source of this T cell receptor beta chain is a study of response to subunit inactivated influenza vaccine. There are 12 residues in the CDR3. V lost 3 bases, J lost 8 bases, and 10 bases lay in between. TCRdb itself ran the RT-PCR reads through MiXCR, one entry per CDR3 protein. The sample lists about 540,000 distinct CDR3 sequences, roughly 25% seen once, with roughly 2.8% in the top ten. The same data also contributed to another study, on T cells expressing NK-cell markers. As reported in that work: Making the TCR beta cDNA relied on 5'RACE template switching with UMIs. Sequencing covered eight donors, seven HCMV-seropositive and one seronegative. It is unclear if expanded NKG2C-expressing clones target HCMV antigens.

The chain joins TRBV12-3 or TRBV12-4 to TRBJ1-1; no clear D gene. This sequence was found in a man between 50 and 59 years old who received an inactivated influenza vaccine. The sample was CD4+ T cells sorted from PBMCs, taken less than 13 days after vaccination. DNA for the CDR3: TGTGCCAGCAGTTTCGTGTCTGGAGAAGCTTTCTTT. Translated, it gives CASSFVSGEAFF.